A single T cell receptor (beta chain) is shown here with its context. Its target is unknown. The sample comes from a study of CD8 T cells in ankylosing spondylitis. The V segment lost 4 bases and the J segment 1 base; nucleotides outside the gene matches: 11. The length of the CDR3 is 18 residues. Germline-derived CDR1 and CDR2 are SGHRS and YFSETQ. The authors made TCR beta libraries by quantitative 5'-RACE with molecular barcodes. Each CDR3 protein gets one entry after TCRdb re-called the 5' RACE reads with MiXCR. The sample contains under 950,000 distinct CDR3 sequences, roughly 19% of which appear only once. Regarding the study as a whole: Ankylosing spondylitis blood appeared to carry a characteristic TCR beta motif of roughly 8 highly homologous variants. Clones linked to disease were reported to show significant enrichment in matched ankylosing spondylitis synovial fluid.

The chain uses TRBV5-1 and TRBJ2-4; 10 nucleotides agree with TRBD2. This sequence was found in a male donor with ankylosing spondylitis. The specimen was blood, either unsorted or a sorted T cell fraction (not recorded which). The DNA for the CDR3 is TGCGCCAGCAGCCAGTGGGCTAGCGGGAGTGTGGCCAAAAACATTCAGTACTTC. It codes for CASSQWASGSVAKNIQYF.